A single sample gave rise to the 27 T cell receptor beta chains below, sequenced in a study of T cell responses to AZD1222 COVID-19 vaccine. Profiling relied on immunoSEQ multiplex PCR, and the TCRdb table lists in-frame clones only, not all of them. In the table there are approximately 50,000 clones, about 80% of which are singletons. The sequencing used peripheral blood, collected 28 days after the second AZD1222 dose. All receptors derive from an adult who received the AZD1222 COVID-19 vaccine.

By its share, this clone is medium-sized. This chain connects TRBV19 to TRBJ2-7; possibly TRBD1 or TRBD2 for D (5 bases each). CDR3 size: 14 residues. Trimming stripped 3 bases from V and 2 bases from J, with 11 bases between. Germline CDR1 reads LNHDA; CDR2 reads SQIVND (reference sequence). The CDR3 loop reads CASSILGTPYEQYF. CDR3 DNA: TGTGCCAGTAGTATTTTGGGGACCCCCTACGAGCAGTACTTC.

This chain connects TRBV30 to TRBJ1-1; no reliable D call. The germline CDR1 and CDR2 sequences are GTSNPN and SVGIG (reference sequence). The CDR3 sequence is 10 residues long. Trimming left V 0 bases short and J 10 bases short, with 6 bases between. The CDR3 region has the DNA TGTGCCTGGAGTGTCAATCGAGCTTTCTTT. This translates into CAWSVNRAFF. Drawing the rest from reference TRBV30 and TRBJ1-1, the complete variable domain is SQTIHQWPATLVQPVGSPLSLECTVEGTSNPNLYWYRQAAGRGLQLLFYSVGIGQISSEVPQNLSASRPQDRQFILSSKKLLLSDSGFYLCAWSVNRAFFGQGTRLTVV.

The CDR3 coding sequence is TGTGCCAGCAGCTCCCCCAGGGACAGGGTTGGAGGCTACACCTTC. Protein: CASSSPRDRVGGYTF. The chain combines TRBV7-2 with TRBJ1-2, with TRBD1 matching over 9 bases. The J segment lost 8 bases and the V segment lost 4 bases, leaving 11 bases of the junction unmatched. CDR3 size: 15 residues. The germline CDR1 and CDR2 sequences are SGHTA and FQGNSA.

The V and J genes are TRBV28 and TRBJ1-6; D might be TRBD1 (6 bases). V was pared by 7 bases and J by 6 bases, with 13 bases between. This CDR3 has 14 residues. Germline CDR1 and CDR2: MDHEN and SYDVKM. CDR3 loop: CASNKGGINSPLHF. Here the CDR3 DNA reads TGTGCCAGCAATAAGGGGGGCATTAATTCACCCCTCCACTTT.

A single count supports this clone. The V gene is TRBV18, the J gene TRBJ1-2; 7 nucleotides align to TRBD1. Looked up from germline, CDR1 is KGHSH and CDR2 is LQKENI. This CDR3 region has 16 residues. The V gene end was trimmed by 4 bases and the J gene end by 2 bases; junction bases not matched to a gene: 10. This CDR3 is CASSLSRTGVNYGYTF. CDR3 nucleotide sequence: TGTGCCAGCTCACTTTCAAGGACAGGTGTAAACTATGGCTACACCTTC.

The chain joins TRBV6-5 to TRBJ1-6; D perhaps matches TRBD1 (5 bases). The V gene's germline CDR1 is MNHEY and CDR2 SVGAGI. Trimming stripped 2 bases from V and 5 bases from J, with 10 bases between. The CDR3 totals 15 residues. Here the CDR3 reads CASSYEVRDNSPLHF. CDR3 bases: TGTGCCAGCAGTTACGAGGTCAGGGATAATTCACCCCTCCACTTT.

CDR3 DNA sequence: TGTGCCAGCAGCTTAGCCGGGCAGGGCACCGGGGAGCTGTTTTTT. Its translation: CASSLAGQGTGELFF. The rearrangement links TRBV7-2 to TRBJ2-2; the D gene is possibly TRBD1 (5 bases). V lost 0 bases and J lost 4, with 9 bases in between. The CDR3 runs 15 residues. The germline CDR1 and CDR2 sequences are SGHTA and FQGNSA.

The chain recombines TRBV28 with TRBJ1-1; D is possibly TRBD1 (6 bases). V dropped 7 bases and J dropped 6 bases, with 24 bases sitting between them. Germline CDR1 and CDR2: MDHEN and SYDVKM. The CDR3 runs to 16 residues. Here the CDR3 reads CASTTPQGFDLAEAFF. CDR3 DNA sequence: TGTGCCAGCACGACACCCCAGGGGTTTGATCTCGCTGAAGCTTTCTTT.

A few counts support this clone. This rearrangement joins TRBV28 to TRBJ1-2; TRBD1 matches at 9 bases. V dropped 6 bases and J dropped 6; count of bases not matched to a gene: 2. The CDR3 contains 12 residues. The germline V gene has CDR1 MDHEN and CDR2 SYDVKM. The CDR3 spells CASRRQGDGYTF. CDR3 nucleotide sequence: TGTGCCAGCAGGCGACAGGGGGATGGCTACACCTTC.

In this sample, this clone turned up once. The rearrangement uses TRBV10-3 and TRBJ2-4; tentative D call: TRBD1 (6 bases). There are 14 residues in the CDR3. In germline, CDR1 is ENHRY, CDR2 SYGVKD. Deletions cut 7 bases from V and 4 bases from J, with 14 bases between. Here the CDR3 DNA reads TGTGCCATCACCAGACAGGTCTCGAAAAACATTCAGTACTTC. It encodes CAITRQVSKNIQYF.

This clone was found a few times. J is TRBJ1-1 and V is TRBV28; the D is unclear. CDR1 and CDR2 from the germline V gene are MDHEN and SYDVKM. V lost 3 bases and J lost 7, with 9 bases in between. The CDR3 has 12 residues. The CDR3 region has the DNA TGTGCCAGCAGTTTTGCGAGATTTGAAGCTTTCTTT. Its translation is CASSFARFEAFF.

This sequence joins TRBV10-2 and TRBJ1-2, with TRBD1 matching 7 bases. This CDR3 spans 13 amino acids. V lost 3 bases to trimming and J lost 5 bases; unmatched junction nucleotides: 3. Per germline, CDR1 WSHSY and CDR2 SAAADI. Here the CDR3 DNA reads TGCGCCAGCAGTGATGGGACAGTTTATGGCTACACCTTC. This translates into CASSDGTVYGYTF.

Within the sample, this clone is medium-sized. The rearrangement uses TRBV14 and TRBJ2-7; possible D gene TRBD1, 6 bases. The germline V and J ends were trimmed by 3 bases and 2 bases, with 11 bases remaining between them. CDR1 and CDR2 from the germline V gene are SGHDN and FVKESK. The CDR3 extends over 14 amino acids. The CDR3 nucleotides are TGTGCCAGCAGCCAGGTCGGACAGACCTACGAGCAGTACTTC. Residues: CASSQVGQTYEQYF.

The chain combines TRBV27 with TRBJ1-1, with D possibly TRBD1 on 6 matching bases. CDR1 is MNHEY and CDR2 is SMNVEV in the germline V gene (reference sequence). The CDR3 loop spans 15 amino acids. Between the trimmed V and J ends, which lost 4 bases and 5 bases, there was a span of 17 bases. DNA for the CDR3: TGTGCCAGCAGTTGGGGGACACTTGGGGGAACTGAAGCTTTCTTT. This translates into CASSWGTLGGTEAFF.

The rearrangement joins TRBV11-3 to TRBJ2-2, with a weak D call TRBD1 (6 bases). The CDR3 contains 15 residues. Trimming stripped 4 bases from V and 2 bases from J, with 11 bases between. Germline V gene sequence: CDR1 SGHNT, CDR2 YENEEA. CDR3 nucleotide sequence: TGTGCCAGCAGCTCGGCCGGGACAAACACCGGGGAGCTGTTTTTT. Protein product: CASSSAGTNTGELFF. Looking up the rest from reference TRBV11-3 and TRBJ2-2 gives the full variable domain: EAGVVQSPRYKIIEKKQPVAFWCNPISGHNTLYWYLQNLGQGPELLIRYENEEAVDDSQLPKDRFSAERLKGVDSTLKIQPAELGDSAVYLCASSSAGTNTGELFFGEGSRLTVL.

The V and J genes are TRBV5-6 and TRBJ2-1; 9 bases are shared with TRBD2. There are 15 residues in the CDR3. Germline V gene data show CDR1 as SGHDT and CDR2 as YYEEEE. V was pared by 4 bases and J by 6 bases, with 8 bases of the junction left unmatched. The CDR3 DNA is TGTGCCAGCAGCCGGGAGGTAGCGGGAGTCAATGAGCAGTTCTTC. This codes for CASSREVAGVNEQFF.

This clone has just one count. The chain joins TRBV27 to TRBJ2-1; D not resolved. This CDR3 has 13 residues. The V gene's germline CDR1 is MNHEY and CDR2 SMNVEV (reference sequence). V dropped 11 bases and J dropped 6 bases, with 17 bases sitting between them. DNA of the CDR3: TGTGCCTCGATCGGGTCTGCAACCAATGAGCAGTTCTTC. It is translated as CASIGSATNEQFF.

V gene TRBV7-9 combines with J gene TRBJ1-1, with no clear D. CDR1 is SEHNR and CDR2 is FQNEAQ in the germline V gene (reference sequence). The CDR3 runs to 15 residues. V lost 6 bases and J 6 bases, leaving 20 bases between the germline ends. CDR3 coding DNA: TGTGCCAGCAGTCTTCGGGGAGGGTTTGTTGCTGAAGCTTTCTTT. It specifies CASSLRGGFVAEAFF.

The gene calls are TRBV28 and TRBJ2-2; TRBD1 matches 8 bases. Germline CDR1 reads MDHEN; CDR2 reads SYDVKM. With 6 bases clipped from V and 2 bases from J, the junction kept 5 bases outside the gene matches. This CDR3 contains 15 residues. CDR3 bases: TGTGCCAGCAGAAGACAGGGGTTAAACACCGGGGAGCTGTTTTTT. Its protein is CASRRQGLNTGELFF. Complete variable domain (other parts from reference TRBV28 and TRBJ2-2): DVKVTQSSRYLVKRTGEKVFLECVQDMDHENMFWYRQDPGLGLRLIYFSYDVKMKEKGDIPEGYSVSREKKERFSLILESASTNQTSMYLCASRRQGLNTGELFFGEGSRLTVL.

This chain uses TRBV6-1 with TRBJ1-5; D unresolved. This CDR3 has 15 amino acids. Germline CDR1 MNHNS, CDR2 SASEGT. The V end was cut by 2 bases, the J end by 0 bases, with 8 bases between. CDR3 bases: TGTGCCAGCAGTGAAAACCCATATAGCAATCAGCCCCAGCATTTT. Its protein product is CASSENPYSNQPQHF.

This clone was detected once. This chain joins TRBV5-6 and TRBJ2-7, with 7 bases fitting TRBD2. Trimming took 4 bases from V and 5 from J; bases not matched to a gene: 12. The CDR3 extends over 15 amino acids. Germline assignment: CDR1 SGHDT and CDR2 YYEEEE. CDR3 in DNA: TGTGCCAGCAGCCCGGCCCCGACTAGCCTCGACGAGCAGTACTTC. Its protein is CASSPAPTSLDEQYF.

This chain joins TRBV29-1 and TRBJ1-2, with D maybe TRBD1 (6 bases). Trimming stripped 1 base from V and 5 bases from J, with 8 bases between. The germline gives CDR1 SQVTM, CDR2 ANQGSEA. The CDR3 extends over 12 amino acids. The CDR3 region is CSVEAGAYGYTF. Here the CDR3 DNA reads TGCAGCGTTGAAGCAGGGGCTTATGGCTACACCTTC.

This chain joins TRBV2 and TRBJ1-1; no firm D call. The CDR3 consists of 14 residues. The germline V gene encodes CDR1 SNHLY and CDR2 FYNNEI. V was clipped by 2 bases and J by 6 bases, with 13 bases between them. CDR3 in amino acids: CASSESGFYPEAFF. CDR3 in DNA: TGTGCCAGCAGTGAAAGTGGCTTCTACCCTGAAGCTTTCTTT. The full variable domain, in which reference TRBV2 and TRBJ1-1 provide the parts outside the CDR3, is EPEVTQTPSHQVTQMGQEVILRCVPISNHLYFYWYRQILGQKVEFLVSFYNNEISEKSEIFDDQFSVERPDGSNFTLKIRSTKLEDSAMYFCASSESGFYPEAFFGQGTRLTVV.

This rearrangement joins TRBV9 to TRBJ2-2, with unresolved D. Deletions cut 0 bases from V and 2 bases from J, with 8 bases between. Germline V gene data show CDR1 as SGDLS and CDR2 as YYNGEE. This CDR3 has 15 amino acids. The CDR3, as DNA: TGTGCCAGCAGCGTAGGGAGAATTAACACCGGGGAGCTGTTTTTT. It yields the protein CASSVGRINTGELFF.

The chain carries TRBV9 and TRBJ1-2; the D gene is possibly TRBD1 (5 bases). This CDR3 has 15 amino acids. V lost 4 bases, J lost 3 bases, and 16 bases lay in between. The germline CDR1 and CDR2 sequences are SGDLS and YYNGEE. The CDR3 DNA reads as TGTGCCAGCAGCCGACGAGAGAGGGGTGACTATGGCTACACCTTC. Translation: CASSRRERGDYGYTF. Looking up the rest from reference TRBV9 and TRBJ1-2 gives the full variable domain: DSGVTQTPKHLITATGQRVTLRCSPRSGDLSVYWYQQSLDQGLQFLIQYYNGEERAKGNILERFSAQQFPDLHSELNLSSLELGDSALYFCASSRRERGDYGYTFGSGTRLTVV.

This sequence joins TRBV9 and TRBJ1-2; D gene ambiguous. V lost 4 bases, J lost 2 bases, and 9 bases lay in between. The CDR3 runs to 13 residues. From germline, CDR1 is SGDLS and CDR2 YYNGEE. The CDR3 DNA is TGTGCCAGCAGCCCGACAACGAACTATGGCTACACCTTC. Translated: CASSPTTNYGYTF.

The chain joins TRBV27 to TRBJ1-6; 7 bases match TRBD1. This CDR3 region has 18 residues. After removal of 1 base from V and 6 bases from J, the junction contained 12 bases not matched to a gene. Germline V CDR1 and CDR2: MNHEY, SMNVEV (reference sequence). The CDR3 DNA reads TGTGCCAGCAGTTTATGGGCTGGGACAGATATCGGTAATTCACCCCTCCACTTT. This translates into CASSLWAGTDIGNSPLHF.